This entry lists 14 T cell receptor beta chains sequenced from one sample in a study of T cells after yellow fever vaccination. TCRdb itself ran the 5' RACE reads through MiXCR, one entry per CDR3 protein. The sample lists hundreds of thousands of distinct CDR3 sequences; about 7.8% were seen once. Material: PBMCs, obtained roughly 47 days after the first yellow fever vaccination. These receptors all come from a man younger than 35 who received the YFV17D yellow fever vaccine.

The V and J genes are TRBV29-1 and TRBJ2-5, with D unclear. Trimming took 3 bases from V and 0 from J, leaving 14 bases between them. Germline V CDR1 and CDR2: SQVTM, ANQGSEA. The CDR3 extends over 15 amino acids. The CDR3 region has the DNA TGCAGCGTTGACGAGCAGCGTCTGTACCAAGAGACCCAGTACTTC. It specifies CSVDEQRLYQETQYF.

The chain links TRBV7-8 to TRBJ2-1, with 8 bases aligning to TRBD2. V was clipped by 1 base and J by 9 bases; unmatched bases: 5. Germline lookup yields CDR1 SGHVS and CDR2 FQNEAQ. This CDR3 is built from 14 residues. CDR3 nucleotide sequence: TGTGCCAGCAGCTTAGTAAGGGCGGGGGGTGAGCAGTTCTTC. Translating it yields CASSLVRAGGEQFF.

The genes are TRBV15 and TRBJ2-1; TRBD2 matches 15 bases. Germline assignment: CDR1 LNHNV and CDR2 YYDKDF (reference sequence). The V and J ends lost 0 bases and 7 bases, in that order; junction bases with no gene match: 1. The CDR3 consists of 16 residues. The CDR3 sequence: CATSRDGTSGRNEQFF. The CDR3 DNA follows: TGTGCCACCAGCAGAGATGGGACTAGCGGGAGGAATGAGCAGTTCTTC.

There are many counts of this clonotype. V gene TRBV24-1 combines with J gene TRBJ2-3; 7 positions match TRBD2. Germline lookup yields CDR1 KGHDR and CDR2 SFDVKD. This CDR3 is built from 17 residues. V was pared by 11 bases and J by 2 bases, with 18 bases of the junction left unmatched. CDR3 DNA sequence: TGTGCCATCCCTCTAGCGGAAAAAACGGGACTCACAGATACGCAGTATTTT. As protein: CAIPLAEKTGLTDTQYF.

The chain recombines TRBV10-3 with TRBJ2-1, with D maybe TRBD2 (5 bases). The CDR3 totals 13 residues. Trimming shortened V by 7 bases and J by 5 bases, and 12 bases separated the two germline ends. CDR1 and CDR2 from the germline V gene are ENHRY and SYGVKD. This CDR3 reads CAITENGDNEQFF. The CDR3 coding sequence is TGTGCCATCACCGAGAACGGGGACAATGAGCAGTTCTTC.

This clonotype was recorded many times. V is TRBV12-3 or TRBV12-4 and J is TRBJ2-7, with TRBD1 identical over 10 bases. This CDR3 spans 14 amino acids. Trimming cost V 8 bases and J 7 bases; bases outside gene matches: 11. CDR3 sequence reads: CASSWTGGSGEQYV. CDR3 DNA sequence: TGTGCCAGCTCGTGGACAGGGGGAAGTGGAGAGCAGTACGTC.

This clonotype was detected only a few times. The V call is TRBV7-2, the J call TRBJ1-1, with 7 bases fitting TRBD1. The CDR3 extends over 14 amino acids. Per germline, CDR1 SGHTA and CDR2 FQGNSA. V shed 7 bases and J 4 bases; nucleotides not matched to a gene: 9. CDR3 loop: CASNYRGLGTEAFF. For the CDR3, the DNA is TGTGCCAGCAACTACAGGGGCCTGGGCACTGAAGCTTTCTTT.

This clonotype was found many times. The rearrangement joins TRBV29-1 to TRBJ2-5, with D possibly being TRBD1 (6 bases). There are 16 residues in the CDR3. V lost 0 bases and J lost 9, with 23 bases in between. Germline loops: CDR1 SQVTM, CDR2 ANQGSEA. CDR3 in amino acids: CSVEDSTEPPSGAQYF. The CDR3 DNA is TGCAGCGTTGAAGATAGCACAGAACCCCCATCAGGGGCCCAGTACTTC.

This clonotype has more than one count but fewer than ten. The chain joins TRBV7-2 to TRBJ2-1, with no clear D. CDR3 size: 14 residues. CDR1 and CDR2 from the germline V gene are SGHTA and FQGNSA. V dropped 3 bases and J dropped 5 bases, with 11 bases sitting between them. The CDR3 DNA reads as TGTGCCAGCAGCTTTGAAGGCCGGAACAATGAGCAGTTCTTC. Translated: CASSFEGRNNEQFF.

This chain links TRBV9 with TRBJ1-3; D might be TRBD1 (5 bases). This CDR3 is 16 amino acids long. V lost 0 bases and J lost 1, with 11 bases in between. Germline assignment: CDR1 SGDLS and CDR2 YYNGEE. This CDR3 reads CASSVANPGSGNTIYF. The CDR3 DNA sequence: TGTGCCAGCAGCGTAGCTAATCCAGGGTCTGGAAACACCATATATTTT.

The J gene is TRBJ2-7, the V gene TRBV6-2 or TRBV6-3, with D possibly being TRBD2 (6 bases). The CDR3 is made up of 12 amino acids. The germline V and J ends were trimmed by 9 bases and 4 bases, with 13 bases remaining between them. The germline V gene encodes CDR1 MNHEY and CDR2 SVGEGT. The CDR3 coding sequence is TGTGCCAGTGGCGGGGCGACATACGAGCAGTACTTC. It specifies CASGGATYEQYF.

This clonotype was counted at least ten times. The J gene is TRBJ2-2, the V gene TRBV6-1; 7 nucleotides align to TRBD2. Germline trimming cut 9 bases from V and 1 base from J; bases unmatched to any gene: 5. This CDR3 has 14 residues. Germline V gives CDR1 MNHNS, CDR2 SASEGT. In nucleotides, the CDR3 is TGTGCCAGTGGGGGGGGAATGAACACCGGGGAGCTGTTTTTT. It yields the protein CASGGGMNTGELFF.

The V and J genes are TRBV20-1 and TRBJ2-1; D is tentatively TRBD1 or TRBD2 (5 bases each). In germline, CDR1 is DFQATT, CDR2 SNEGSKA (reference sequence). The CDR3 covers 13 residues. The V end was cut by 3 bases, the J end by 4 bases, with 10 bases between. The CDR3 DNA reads TGCAGTGCTAGGGGGTGGGGGTACAATGAGCAGTTCTTC. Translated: CSARGWGYNEQFF.

The DNA for the CDR3 is TGTGCCACCCAAGCGGGGCCATTGTCAGGCGAGCAGTACTTC. Protein: CATQAGPLSGEQYF. The chain combines TRBV6-1 with TRBJ2-7; 7 bases are shared with TRBD2. The CDR3 is 14 amino acids. Germline V gene data show CDR1 as MNHNS and CDR2 as SASEGT. Trimming took 10 bases from V and 6 from J; bases not matched to a gene: 15.